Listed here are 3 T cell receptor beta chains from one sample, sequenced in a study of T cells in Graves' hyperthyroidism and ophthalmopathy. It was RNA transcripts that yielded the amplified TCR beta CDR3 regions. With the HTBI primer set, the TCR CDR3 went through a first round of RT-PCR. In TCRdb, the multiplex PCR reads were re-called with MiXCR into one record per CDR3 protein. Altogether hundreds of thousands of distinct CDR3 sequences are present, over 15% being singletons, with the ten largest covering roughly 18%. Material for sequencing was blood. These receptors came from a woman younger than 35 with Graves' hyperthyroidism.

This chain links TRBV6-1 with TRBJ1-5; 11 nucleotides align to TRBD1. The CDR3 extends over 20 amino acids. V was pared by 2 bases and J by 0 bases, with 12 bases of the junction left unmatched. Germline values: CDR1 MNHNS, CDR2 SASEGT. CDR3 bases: TGTGCCAGCAGTGAATGGGGATGGGGACAGGGGGTGTATAGCAATCAGCCCCAGCATTTT. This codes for CASSEWGWGQGVYSNQPQHF.

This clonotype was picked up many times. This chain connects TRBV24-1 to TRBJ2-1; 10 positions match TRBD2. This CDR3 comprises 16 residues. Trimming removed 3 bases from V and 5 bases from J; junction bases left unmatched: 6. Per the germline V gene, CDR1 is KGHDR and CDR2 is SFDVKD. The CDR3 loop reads CATSDPGLARNNEQFF. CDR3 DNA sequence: TGTGCCACCAGTGATCCGGGACTAGCGAGGAACAATGAGCAGTTCTTC.

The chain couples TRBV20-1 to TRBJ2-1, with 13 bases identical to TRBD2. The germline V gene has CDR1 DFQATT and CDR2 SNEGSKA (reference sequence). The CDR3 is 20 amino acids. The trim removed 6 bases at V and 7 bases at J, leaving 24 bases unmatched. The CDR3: CSAAGGTSGIRGHFTNEQFF. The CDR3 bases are TGCAGTGCGGCAGGTGGGACTAGCGGGATCAGGGGCCATTTTACAAATGAGCAGTTCTTC.